Described below is a single T cell receptor beta chain sequence and its context. Antigen unknown. For repertoire sequencing, the TCR beta CDR3 regions were amplified from RNA transcripts. An initial RT-PCR round employing HTBI primers preceded a second-round multiplex PCR. TCRdb re-called the multiplex PCR reads through MiXCR, storing one row per CDR3 protein. This sample carries more than 1,000,000 distinct CDR3 sequences, less than 45% of them seen once, and the ten largest clones take over 8.5%. Diagnosis relied on clinical symptoms, serum thyroxine, TRAb, thyroid ultrasound and orbital computed tomography. These data belong to a study of Graves' ophthalmopathy and Graves' hyperthyroidism. Study-wide points: As the model predicted ophthalmopathy progression, it achieved a sensitivity of just over 70% and a specificity of approximately 72%. Detected in blood as well were most expanded thyroid clonotypes with frequency above 0.001.

J lost 3 bases, V lost 6 bases, and 3 bases had no gene match. Looked up from germline, CDR1 is DFQATT and CDR2 is SNEGSKA (reference sequence). This CDR3 comprises 13 residues. Source material: peripheral blood or thyroid tissue (not recorded which). This chain uses TRBV20-1 with TRBJ2-2; 8 nucleotides agree with TRBD1. The clonotype originates from an adult man with Graves' hyperthyroidism. CDR3 sequence (DNA): TGCAGTGCCCCGACAGGGGACACCGGGGAGCTGTTTTTT. Translating it yields CSAPTGDTGELFF.